Only one count was recorded for the clone carrying this TCR beta chain. These data come from a study of sequential checkpoint blockade in melanoma. Study details: Randomization was 1:1 between first-line nivolumab→ipilimumab and ipilimumab→nivolumab.

This sample's treatment: randomized to nivolumab then ipilimumab (arm A) or the reverse (arm B). None of the patients previously received DNA-damaging chemotherapy. Live CD3+CD8+ CD19− CD56− cells were sorted from PBMCs. This CDR3 spans 17 amino acids. CDR1 is MDHEN and CDR2 is SYDVKM in the germline V gene. With 6 bases clipped from V and 8 bases from J, the junction kept 18 bases outside the gene matches. The method was immunoSEQ multiplex PCR; TCRdb's version includes in-frame clones alone and lacks a portion of them. The sample consists of tens of thousands of clones, about four fifths of them appearing once.

The chain links TRBV28 to TRBJ2-4; 8 bases line up with TRBD2. The sequences come from CD8+ T cells sorted from blood (inferred from file names), collected from a patient given nivolumab and ipilimumab in sequence. This TCR came from a human donor with melanoma. The CDR3 loop is CASRTSLRGGIGDIQYF. Here the CDR3 DNA reads TGTGCCAGCAGGACGTCCCTCCGGGGGGGGATCGGGGACATTCAGTACTTC.